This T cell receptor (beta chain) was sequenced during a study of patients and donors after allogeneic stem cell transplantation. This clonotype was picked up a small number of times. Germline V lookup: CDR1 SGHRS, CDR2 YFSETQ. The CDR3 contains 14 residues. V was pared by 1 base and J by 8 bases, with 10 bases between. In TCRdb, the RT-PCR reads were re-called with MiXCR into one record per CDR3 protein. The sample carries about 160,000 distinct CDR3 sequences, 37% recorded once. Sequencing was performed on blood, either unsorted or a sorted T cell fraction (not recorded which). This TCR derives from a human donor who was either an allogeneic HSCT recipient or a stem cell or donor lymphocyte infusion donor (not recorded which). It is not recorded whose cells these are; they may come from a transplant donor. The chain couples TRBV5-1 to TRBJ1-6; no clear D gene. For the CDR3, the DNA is TGCGCCAGCAGCTTGATCTCAGAGGATTCACCCCTCCACTTT. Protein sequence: CASSLISEDSPLHF. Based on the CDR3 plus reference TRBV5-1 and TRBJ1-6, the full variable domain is KAGVTQTPRYLIKTRGQQVTLSCSPISGHRSVSWYQQTPGQGLQFLFEYFSETQRNKGNFPGRFSGRQFSNSRSEMNVSTLELGDSALYLCASSLISEDSPLHFGNGTRLTVT.